The clone carrying this T cell receptor beta chain came up many times. Its specificity is not known. TCR alpha and beta CDR3 regions were amplified from RNA using iRepertoire nested multiplex PCR. Tissue mRNA or PBMC total RNA, roughly 85-450 ng, went into one-step reverse transcription and amplification. Each CDR3 protein gets one entry after TCRdb re-called the multiplex PCR reads with MiXCR. The table has roughly 200,000 distinct CDR3 sequences, around 42% seen once. These data come from a study of glioma-infiltrating T cells. General observations from the study: Very few CDR3 sequences were shared between tissue and blood. Above-expected tissue-blood divergence occurred in all gliomas, most in low-grade ones.

The germline CDR1 and CDR2 sequences are MNHNS and SASEGT. The CDR3 has 11 residues. The V end was cut by 5 bases, the J end by 11 bases, with 10 bases between. Specimen: glioma tissue, nonneoplastic brain tissue, or PBMCs (not recorded which). This receptor was obtained from a human donor with low-grade glioma or glioblastoma, undergoing nonglioma brain surgery, or in good health (not recorded which). The chain couples TRBV6-1 to TRBJ2-1, with D possibly matching TRBD1 (5 bases). CDR3 protein: CASSFSGQQFF. For the CDR3, the DNA is TGTGCCAGCAGTTTTTCAGGGCAGCAGTTCTTC.